This T cell receptor beta chain was obtained from a study of OX40 agonist ivuxolimab in advanced cancers. About the study: Dose-escalation patients' cancers were hepatocellular carcinoma, melanoma, renal cell or head and neck cancer.

Clones were read by immunoSEQ multiplex PCR, and TCRdb kept only the in-frame ones, dropping some. The repertoire holds about 76,000 clones, with around 85% as singletons. To note about this clone: The antigen is not known.

Broader study findings: Several nonresponders also turned out to have low normalized T-cell clonal expansion.

The CDR3 is 18 amino acids. Looked up from germline, CDR1 is LNHDA and CDR2 is SQIVND (reference sequence). Trimming took 5 bases from V and 4 from J; bases not matched to a gene: 9. The sequence came from an adult with an advanced solid tumor such as melanoma, head and neck, liver or kidney cancer. The chain has TRBV19 and TRBJ2-2; 14 bases line up with TRBD2. Material: CD4+ or CD8+ T cells sorted from blood, obtained in a trial of the OX40 agonist ivuxolimab. Here the CDR3 DNA reads TGTGCCAGTAGTGGGGGACTAGCGGGGGCTCCCTTCACCGGGGAGCTGTTTTTT. It encodes CASSGGLAGAPFTGELFF.